The rows below give T cell receptor beta chains drawn from one sample of a study of T-cell reconstitution after alpha-beta-depleted transplantation in children. TCRdb re-called the PCR reads with MiXCR, one entry per CDR3 protein. Here the sample spans approximately 590,000 distinct CDR3 sequences, roughly a tenth being singletons. Source: PBMCs from the stem cell graft donor, taken from the stem cell graft. Receptors originate from a human donor who donated a stem cell graft to a child with acute myeloid leukemia. Both conserved end residues are part of each CDR3. A D gene is named only where the DNA matches it firmly. Expanded clones get a size class; other rows say once, few or many, or leave the size out.

>TRBV6-2/TRBV6-3|TRBJ2-3|.|.
TGTGCCAGCCTTAGGGACCATACGCAGTATTTT
CASLRDHTQYF
>TRBV12-3/TRBV12-4|TRBJ2-2|.|.
TGTGCCAGCACCTCGGGCGGGATTAACACCGGGGAGCTGTTTTTT
CASTSGGINTGELFF
>TRBV7-9|TRBJ2-1|.|few
TGTGCCAGCAGCTTCCAGACAGGCAGGGGCGACAATGAGCAGTTCTTC
CASSFQTGRGDNEQFF
>TRBV3-1|TRBJ2-7|TRBD1|once
TGTGCCAGCAGCCAAGTAACAGGGGCCAACGAGCAGTACTTC
CASSQVTGANEQYF
>TRBV11-2|TRBJ2-4|.|.
TGTGCCAGCAGCTCGCGAGGGAGCGATGGCAAAAACATTCAGTACTTC
CASSSRGSDGKNIQYF
>TRBV7-2|TRBJ2-5|.|few
TGTGCCAGCAGCATGAGCGGTTGGGGCGATGAGACCCAGTACTTC
CASSMSGWGDETQYF
>TRBV15|TRBJ2-1|TRBD2|.
TGTGCCACCAGCAGGGGACTAGCGGGGGGGAATGAGCAGTTCTTC
CATSRGLAGGNEQFF
>TRBV12-3/TRBV12-4|TRBJ2-1|TRBD1|few
TGTGCCAGCAGTCCCCCGACAGGGAGCTCCTACAATGAGCAGTTCTTC
CASSPPTGSSYNEQFF
>TRBV30|TRBJ2-1|TRBD2|.
TGTGCCTGTCGTTGGAGCGGGAGAGGTGAGCAGTTCTTC
CACRWSGRGEQFF
>TRBV5-1|TRBJ2-2|.|few
TGCGCCAGCAGTCCGGGGGCCTACACCGGGGAGCTGTTTTTT
CASSPGAYTGELFF
>TRBV5-1|TRBJ1-4|.|.
TGCGCCTCCAAAGGCGGGCCAGCAACTAATGAAAAACTGTTTTTT
CASKGGPATNEKLFF
>TRBV18|TRBJ1-3|.|many
TGTGCCAGCTCACCACCAGGGCCCGGAAACACCATATATTTT
CASSPPGPGNTIYF